The entry that follows covers one T cell receptor beta chain sequence. Its antigen specificity is not known. Nothing much larger sits one base from this clone, and base qualities are not available. This record belongs to a study of response to subunit inactivated influenza vaccine (dated by TCRdb to the late 2010s). Concerning the study at large: Deep quantitative T cell receptor repertoire profiling was used in the study to track responses to a trivalent subunit inactivated influenza vaccine. Broad study findings and their caveats: The authors suggested that each seasonal influenza vaccination may recruit only a limited number of new T cells.

In the germline V gene, CDR1 corresponds to MRHNA and CDR2 to SNTAGT. Counted from cysteine to phenylalanine, this CDR3 has 15 amino acids. Only the CDR3 region is kept as DNA, spanning 45 bases read in frame from base 1. Library preparation employed RT-PCR. Reads for this sample came from an Illumina HiSeq 2500. Clones were called with MiXCR by TCRdb after fastp trimmed the public reads at Q25, and only in-frame beta chains were retained. Each entry is one CDR3 protein sequence, shown with its most common DNA and genes. The sample contains a few hundred thousand distinct CDR3 sequences, approximately 23% of them found a single time. Of the sample, 10% is held by the ten largest clones.

This receptor chain uses TRBV6-4 and TRBJ1-3; the best D guess is TRBD1, with 5 bases matching. This receptor was obtained from a man in his fifties or sixties who received an inactivated influenza vaccine. Donor details come from another sample of the same person, matched by shared clones. Sample: PBMCs from blood, taken approximately 22 months after vaccination. The nucleotide sequence reads as follows: TGTACCCATGGAGAGGGGTGCAGCTCTGGAAACACCATATATTTT. Translated, it gives CTHGEGCSSGNTIYF.